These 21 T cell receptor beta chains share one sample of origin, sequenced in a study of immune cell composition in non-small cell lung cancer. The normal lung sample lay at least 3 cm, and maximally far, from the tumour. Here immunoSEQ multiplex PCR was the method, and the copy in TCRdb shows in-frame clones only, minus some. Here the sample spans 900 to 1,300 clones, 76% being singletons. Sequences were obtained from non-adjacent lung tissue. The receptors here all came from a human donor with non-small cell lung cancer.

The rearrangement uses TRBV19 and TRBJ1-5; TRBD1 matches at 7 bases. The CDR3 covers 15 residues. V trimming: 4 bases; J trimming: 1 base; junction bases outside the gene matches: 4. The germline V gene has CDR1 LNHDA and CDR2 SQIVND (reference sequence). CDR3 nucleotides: TGTGCCAGTAGTACGACAGGGCTCAGCAATCAGCCCCAGCATTTT. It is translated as CASSTTGLSNQPQHF.

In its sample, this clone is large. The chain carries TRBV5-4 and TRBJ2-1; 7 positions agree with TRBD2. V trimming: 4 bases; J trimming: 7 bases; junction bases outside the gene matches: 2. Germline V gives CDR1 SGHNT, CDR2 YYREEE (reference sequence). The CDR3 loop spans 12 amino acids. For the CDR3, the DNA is TGTGCCAGCAGCCTCGGGGGGAATGAGCAGTTCTTC. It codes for CASSLGGNEQFF.

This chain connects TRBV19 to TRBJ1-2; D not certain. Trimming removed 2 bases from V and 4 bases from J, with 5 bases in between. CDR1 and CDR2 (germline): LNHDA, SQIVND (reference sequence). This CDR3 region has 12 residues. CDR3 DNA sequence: TGTGCCAGTAGTATATCGGTCTATGGCTACACCTTC. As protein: CASSISVYGYTF.

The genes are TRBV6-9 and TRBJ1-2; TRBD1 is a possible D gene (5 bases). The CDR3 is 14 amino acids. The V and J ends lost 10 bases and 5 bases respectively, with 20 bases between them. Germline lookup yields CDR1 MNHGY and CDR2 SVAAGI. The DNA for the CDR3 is TGTGCCACCCCGGACCGATTTAGGGGATATGGCTACACCTTC. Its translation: CATPDRFRGYGYTF.

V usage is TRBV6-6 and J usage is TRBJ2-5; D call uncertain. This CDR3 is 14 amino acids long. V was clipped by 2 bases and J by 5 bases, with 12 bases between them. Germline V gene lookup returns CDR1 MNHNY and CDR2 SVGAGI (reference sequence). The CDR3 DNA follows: TGTGCCAGCAGTTACGACCCCGGTCGGGAGACCCAGTACTTC. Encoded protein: CASSYDPGRETQYF.

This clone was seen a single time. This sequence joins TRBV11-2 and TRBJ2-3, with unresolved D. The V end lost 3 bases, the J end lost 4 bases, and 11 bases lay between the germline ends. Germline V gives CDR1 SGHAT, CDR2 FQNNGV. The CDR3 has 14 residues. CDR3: CASSFQDWADTQYF. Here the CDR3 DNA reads TGTGCCAGCAGCTTCCAAGACTGGGCAGATACGCAGTATTTT. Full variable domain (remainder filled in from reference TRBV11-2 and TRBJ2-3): EAGVAQSPRYKIIEKRQSVAFWCNPISGHATLYWYQQILGQGPKLLIQFQNNGVVDDSQLPKDRFSAERLKGVDSTLKIQPAKLEDSAVYLCASSFQDWADTQYFGPGTRLTVL.

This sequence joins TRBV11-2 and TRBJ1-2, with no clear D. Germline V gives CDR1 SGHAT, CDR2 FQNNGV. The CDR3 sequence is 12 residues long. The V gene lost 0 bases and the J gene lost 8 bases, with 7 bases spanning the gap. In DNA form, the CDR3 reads TGTGCCAGCAGCTTAGAGGGATACGGCTACACCTTC. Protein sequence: CASSLEGYGYTF. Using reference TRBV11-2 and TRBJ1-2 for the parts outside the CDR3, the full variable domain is EAGVAQSPRYKIIEKRQSVAFWCNPISGHATLYWYQQILGQGPKLLIQFQNNGVVDDSQLPKDRFSAERLKGVDSTLKIQPAKLEDSAVYLCASSLEGYGYTFGSGTRLTVV.

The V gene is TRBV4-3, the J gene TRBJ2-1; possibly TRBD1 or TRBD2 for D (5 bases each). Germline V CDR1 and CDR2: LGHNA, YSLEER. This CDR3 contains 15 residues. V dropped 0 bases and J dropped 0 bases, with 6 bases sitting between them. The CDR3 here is CASSQEGTSYNEQFF. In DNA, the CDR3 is TGCGCCAGCAGCCAAGAAGGGACCTCCTACAATGAGCAGTTCTTC.

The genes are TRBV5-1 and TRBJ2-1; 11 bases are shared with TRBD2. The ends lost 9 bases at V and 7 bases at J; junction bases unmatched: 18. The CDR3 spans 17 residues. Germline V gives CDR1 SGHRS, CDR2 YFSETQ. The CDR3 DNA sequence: TGCGCCACTCAGCCCCAAGGACTAGCGGGCCCTCGGAATGAGCAGTTCTTC. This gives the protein CATQPQGLAGPRNEQFF.

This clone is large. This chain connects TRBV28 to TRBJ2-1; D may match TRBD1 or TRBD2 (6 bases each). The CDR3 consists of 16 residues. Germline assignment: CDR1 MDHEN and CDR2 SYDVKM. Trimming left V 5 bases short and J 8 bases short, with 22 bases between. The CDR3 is CASSLEQGGLADEQFF. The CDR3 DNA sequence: TGTGCCAGCAGTCTCGAACAGGGAGGTTTGGCGGATGAGCAGTTCTTC.

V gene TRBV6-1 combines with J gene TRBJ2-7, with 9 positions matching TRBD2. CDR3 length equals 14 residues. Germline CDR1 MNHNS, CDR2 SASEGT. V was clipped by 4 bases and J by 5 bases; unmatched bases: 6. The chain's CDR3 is CASSGGLATDEQYF. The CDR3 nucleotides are TGTGCCAGCAGTGGGGGACTAGCTACGGACGAGCAGTACTTC.

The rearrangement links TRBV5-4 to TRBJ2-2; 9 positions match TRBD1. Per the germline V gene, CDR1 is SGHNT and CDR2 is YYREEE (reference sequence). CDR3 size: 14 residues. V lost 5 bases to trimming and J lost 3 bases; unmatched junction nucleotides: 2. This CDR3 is CASRRDRDTGELFF. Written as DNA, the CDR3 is TGTGCCAGCAGACGGGACAGGGACACCGGGGAGCTGTTTTTT.

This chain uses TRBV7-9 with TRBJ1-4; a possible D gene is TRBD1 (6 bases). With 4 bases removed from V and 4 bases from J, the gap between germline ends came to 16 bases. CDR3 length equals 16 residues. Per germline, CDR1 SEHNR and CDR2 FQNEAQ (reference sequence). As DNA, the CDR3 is TGTGCCAGCAGCTCATGGGAGGGACACTTTAATGAAAAACTGTTTTTT. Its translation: CASSSWEGHFNEKLFF.

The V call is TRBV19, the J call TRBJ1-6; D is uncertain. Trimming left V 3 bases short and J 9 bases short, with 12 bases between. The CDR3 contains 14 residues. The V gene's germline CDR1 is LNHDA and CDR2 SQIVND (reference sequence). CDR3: CASSIQGSISPLHF. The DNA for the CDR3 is TGTGCCAGTAGTATCCAAGGGTCGATTTCACCCCTCCACTTT.

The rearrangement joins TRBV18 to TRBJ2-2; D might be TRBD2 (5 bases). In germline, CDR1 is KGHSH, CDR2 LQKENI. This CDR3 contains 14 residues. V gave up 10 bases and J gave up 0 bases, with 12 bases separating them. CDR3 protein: CATPGIANTGELFF. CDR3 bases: TGTGCCACCCCGGGAATAGCGAACACCGGGGAGCTGTTTTTT. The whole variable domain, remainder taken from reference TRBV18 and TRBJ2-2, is NAGVMQNPRHLVRRRGQEARLRCSPMKGHSHVYWYRQLPEEGLKFMVYLQKENIIDESGMPKERFSAEFPKEGPSILRIQQVVRGDSAAYFCATPGIANTGELFFGEGSRLTVL.

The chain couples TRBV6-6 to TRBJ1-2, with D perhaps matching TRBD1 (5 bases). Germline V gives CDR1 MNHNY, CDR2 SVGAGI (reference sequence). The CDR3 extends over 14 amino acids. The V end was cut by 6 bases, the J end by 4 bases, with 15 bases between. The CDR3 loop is CASSPPTDIYGYTF. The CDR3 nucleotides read TGTGCCAGCAGCCCCCCGACAGATATCTATGGCTACACCTTC.

The CDR3 region has the DNA TGTGCCAGCTCACCACCGGGTAGATTGAACACTGAAGCTTTCTTT. Protein sequence: CASSPPGRLNTEAFF. The chain joins TRBV18 to TRBJ1-1; the D is unclear. Germline V gene sequence: CDR1 KGHSH, CDR2 LQKENI. Trimming removed 0 bases at V and 0 bases at J, with 8 bases between. The CDR3 runs 15 residues.

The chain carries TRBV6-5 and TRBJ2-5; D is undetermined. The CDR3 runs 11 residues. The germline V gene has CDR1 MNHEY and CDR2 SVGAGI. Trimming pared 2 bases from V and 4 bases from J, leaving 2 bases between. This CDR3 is CASSYGETQYF. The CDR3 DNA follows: TGTGCCAGCAGTTACGGAGAGACCCAGTACTTC.

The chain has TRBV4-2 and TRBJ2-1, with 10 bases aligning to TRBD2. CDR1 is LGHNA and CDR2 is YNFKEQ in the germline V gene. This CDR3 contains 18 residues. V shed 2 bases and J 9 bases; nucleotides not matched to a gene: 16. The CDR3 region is CASSQPQSRTSGSVEQFF. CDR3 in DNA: TGTGCCAGCAGCCAACCGCAGTCCAGGACTAGCGGTTCGGTTGAGCAGTTCTTC.

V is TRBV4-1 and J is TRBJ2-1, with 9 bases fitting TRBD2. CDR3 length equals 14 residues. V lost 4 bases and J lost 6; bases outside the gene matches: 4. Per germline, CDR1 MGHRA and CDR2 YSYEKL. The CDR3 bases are TGCGCCAGCAGCCCGGGACTAGCTATCAATGAGCAGTTCTTC. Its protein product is CASSPGLAINEQFF.

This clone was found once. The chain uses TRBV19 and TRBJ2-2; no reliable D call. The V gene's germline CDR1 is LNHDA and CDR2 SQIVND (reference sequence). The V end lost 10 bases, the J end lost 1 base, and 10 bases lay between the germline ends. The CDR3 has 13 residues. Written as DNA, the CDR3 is TGTGCCACCAGCCTCCTGAACACCGGGGAGCTGTTTTTT. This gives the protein CATSLLNTGELFF.